These 14 T cell receptor beta chains came from one sample sequenced in a study of blood T cells in healthy people across ages. The authors ran a second PCR of about 7 to 11 cycles using a sample-barcoded 5' primer and a J-beta primer mix. TCRdb fed the 5' RACE reads into MiXCR, producing one record per CDR3 protein. The sample carries 800,000 to 1,000,000 distinct CDR3 sequences, 40% to 60% recorded once. Source material: blood. These receptors were taken from a man younger than 40 in good health.

The chain couples TRBV29-1 to TRBJ2-6; no firm D call. The ends were cut back, 7 bases at V and 0 bases at J, with 10 bases in the middle. This CDR3 region has 14 residues. Per germline, CDR1 SQVTM and CDR2 ANQGSEA. The CDR3 loop reads CSAELTSGANVLTF. For the CDR3, the DNA is TGCAGCGCCGAACTGACCTCTGGGGCCAACGTCCTGACTTTC.

The gene calls are TRBV5-6 and TRBJ2-1, with D unresolved. The CDR3 runs to 13 residues. Germline lookup yields CDR1 SGHDT and CDR2 YYEEEE. Trimming cost V 4 bases and J 7 bases, with 12 bases left between them. CDR3 DNA sequence: TGTGCCAGCAGCAAGGGCGGTGGGAATGAGCAGTTCTTC. This encodes CASSKGGGNEQFF.

The rearrangement links TRBV25-1 to TRBJ2-1; tentatively, D is TRBD2 (5 bases). CDR3 size: 14 residues. Trimming took 6 bases from V and 5 from J, leaving 14 bases between them. CDR1 and CDR2 (germline): MGHDK, SYGVNS. The CDR3, as DNA: TGTGCCAGCAGCGTACTAGGACTCCACAATGAGCAGTTCTTC. This codes for CASSVLGLHNEQFF.

Only a few counts were recorded for this clonotype. This chain links TRBV27 with TRBJ2-4; tentatively, D is TRBD2 (6 bases). The J call may be wrong; the DNA end is better matched by TRBJ2-7. Per the germline V gene, CDR1 is MNHEY and CDR2 is SMNVEV (reference sequence). CDR3 length equals 13 residues. For the CDR3, the DNA is TGTGCCAGCAGTTCCTTCGGAGGGTACGAGCAGTACTTC. This codes for CASSSFGGYEQYF.

This clonotype was counted at least ten times. The V call is TRBV5-1, the J call TRBJ2-7; TRBD1 agrees at 9 bases. CDR1 and CDR2 from the germline V gene are SGHRS and YFSETQ. The V gene end was trimmed by 0 bases and the J gene end by 3 bases; junction bases not matched to a gene: 1. The CDR3 length is 14 residues. CDR3 in DNA: TGCGCCAGCAGCTTGGAGACAGGGGGCTACGAGCAGTACTTC. It encodes CASSLETGGYEQYF.

The chain employs TRBV27 and TRBJ2-7; D is perhaps TRBD2 (6 bases). Looked up from germline, CDR1 is MNHEY and CDR2 is SMNVEV (reference sequence). The CDR3 sequence is 15 residues long. The V end was cut by 3 bases, the J end by 0 bases, with 12 bases between. The CDR3 DNA is TGTGCCAGCAGTTTGTCCGGGGGAATCTCCTACGAGCAGTACTTC. It yields the protein CASSLSGGISYEQYF.

The chain combines TRBV7-2 with TRBJ2-5, with TRBD1 as a possible D gene (6 bases). The closer fit of TRBJ2-7 to the DNA end suggests the J call may be wrong. In germline, CDR1 is SGHTA, CDR2 FQGNSA. The CDR3 sequence is 13 residues long. CDR3 coding DNA: TGTGCCAGCAGCCGCCCAGGGGCCTACGAGCAGTACTTC. Its protein is CASSRPGAYEQYF.

The rearrangement links TRBV28 to TRBJ2-5, with 8 bases lining up with TRBD1. The V and J ends lost 10 bases and 0 bases, in that order; junction bases with no gene match: 7. This CDR3 spans 14 amino acids. Looked up from germline, CDR1 is MDHEN and CDR2 is SYDVKM. DNA of the CDR3: TGTGCCATCGAGGACAGGGCGAACCAAGAGACCCAGTACTTC. Translation: CAIEDRANQETQYF.

This chain links TRBV3-1 with TRBJ2-7; 7 bases are a match to TRBD1. This CDR3 region has 14 residues. The V gene end was trimmed by 4 bases and the J gene end by 7 bases; junction bases not matched to a gene: 10. CDR1 is LGHDT, CDR2 YNNKEL, per germline (reference sequence). The DNA for the CDR3 is TGTGCCAGCAGCCTAAGTCAGACAGGGTGGGAGCAGTACTTC. Translated: CASSLSQTGWEQYF.

The chain has TRBV27 and TRBJ1-1, with TRBD1 identical over 9 bases. V was pared by 0 bases and J by 10 bases, with 9 bases of the junction left unmatched. Germline CDR1 reads MNHEY; CDR2 reads SMNVEV (reference sequence). The CDR3 is made up of 15 amino acids. The CDR3 reads CASSLSSTGGSGAFF. Written as DNA, the CDR3 is TGTGCCAGCAGTTTATCGTCGACAGGGGGTAGTGGAGCTTTCTTT.

This chain links TRBV20-1 with TRBJ2-7, with 9 bases identical to TRBD2. Trimming at V came to 0 bases and at J to 7 bases, leaving 7 bases not matched to a gene. The CDR3 loop spans 14 amino acids. Germline loops: CDR1 DFQATT, CDR2 SNEGSKA (reference sequence). This chain's CDR3 is CSARDAGGINEQYF. The DNA for the CDR3 is TGCAGTGCTAGAGATGCGGGGGGGATCAATGAGCAGTACTTC.

This chain connects TRBV20-1 to TRBJ2-5, with D unresolved. Germline CDR1 is DFQATT and CDR2 is SNEGSKA (reference sequence). The CDR3 is 13 amino acids. The V and J ends lost 3 bases and 1 base respectively, with 9 bases between them. The CDR3 DNA reads as TGCAGTGCTAGTAGGTCTACCCAAGAGACCCAGTACTTC. It yields the protein CSASRSTQETQYF.

V and J are TRBV7-2 and TRBJ1-4; D not certain. Germline V lookup: CDR1 SGHTA, CDR2 FQGNSA. Trimming shortened V by 3 bases and J by 8 bases, and 16 bases separated the two germline ends. This CDR3 is built from 15 residues. The DNA of the CDR3 is TGTGCCAGCAGCTTCGATAACGGGTTAAACGAAAAACTGTTTTTT. Translation: CASSFDNGLNEKLFF.

The chain recombines TRBV5-1 with TRBJ1-2; D might be TRBD1 (5 bases). The CDR3 totals 13 residues. Germline CDR1 reads SGHRS; CDR2 reads YFSETQ. Trimming removed 6 bases from V and 7 bases from J, with 16 bases in between. The CDR3 loop reads CASKQDRAGGYTF. CDR3 coding DNA: TGCGCCAGCAAACAGGACCGAGCGGGTGGCTACACCTTC.